These T cell receptor beta chains were read from a single sample in a study of shared clonotypes between healthy human individuals. Sequencing was performed with immunoSEQ multiplex PCR; in TCRdb, only in-frame clones are kept and a portion is missing. The table records 650,000 to 800,000 clones, roughly two thirds of them present only once. Sequencing was carried out using memory CD4+ T cells sorted from blood. Every receptor here comes from a woman in her twenties or thirties in good health. Both conserved end residues are trimmed from each CDR3. The D gene is left open where the match is weak.

d_gene: NA; v_gene: TRBV5-1; j_gene: TRBJ1-1; CDR3aa: ASSVGPGDIGTEAF
d_gene: TRBD1; v_gene: TRBV25-1; j_gene: TRBJ2-7; CDR3aa: ASSSPGQGSHEQY
d_gene: NA; v_gene: TRBV4-2; j_gene: TRBJ2-1; CDR3aa: ASSQDRTYNEQF
d_gene: TRBD1; v_gene: TRBV9; j_gene: TRBJ1-5; CDR3aa: ASSPMDRAGNQPQH
d_gene: NA; v_gene: TRBV5-1; j_gene: TRBJ1-5; CDR3aa: ASSEGFGQPQH
d_gene: NA; v_gene: TRBV20-1; j_gene: TRBJ2-1; CDR3aa: SARRGGKQF
d_gene: TRBD1; v_gene: TRBV11-2; j_gene: TRBJ1-1; CDR3aa: ASSSTKATGRTEAF
d_gene: NA; v_gene: TRBV14; j_gene: TRBJ2-5; CDR3aa: ASSQGGAVRGETQY
d_gene: TRBD2; v_gene: TRBV14; j_gene: TRBJ2-3; CDR3aa: ASSQGLAGGTDTQY
d_gene: TRBD2; v_gene: TRBV7-9; j_gene: TRBJ2-1; CDR3aa: ASSGRLAGVVEQF
d_gene: TRBD2; v_gene: TRBV7-8; j_gene: TRBJ2-1; CDR3aa: ASSLGVGRGYNEQF
d_gene: NA; v_gene: TRBV7-2; j_gene: TRBJ1-5; CDR3aa: ASRNGRQPQH
d_gene: TRBD1; v_gene: TRBV7-2; j_gene: TRBJ1-2; CDR3aa: AIYRGTDGYT
d_gene: NA; v_gene: TRBV5-1; j_gene: TRBJ2-7; CDR3aa: ASKQDPGGSAYEQY
d_gene: NA; v_gene: TRBV11-2; j_gene: TRBJ2-7; CDR3aa: ASSSPGIGFLYEQY
d_gene: NA; v_gene: TRBV7-2; j_gene: TRBJ2-7; CDR3aa: ASSPRYEQY
d_gene: TRBD1; v_gene: TRBV25-1; j_gene: TRBJ2-5; CDR3aa: ASSEYQGAKTQY
d_gene: TRBD1; v_gene: TRBV5-4; j_gene: TRBJ2-1; CDR3aa: ASSPRQGEIFNEQF
d_gene: NA; v_gene: TRBV11-2; j_gene: TRBJ1-1; CDR3aa: ASSKAVNTEAF
d_gene: TRBD1; v_gene: TRBV11-2; j_gene: TRBJ2-7; CDR3aa: ASSAGVWDRTFSYEQY
d_gene: NA; v_gene: TRBV10-2; j_gene: TRBJ2-2; CDR3aa: ASSEHSGGELF
d_gene: NA; v_gene: TRBV6-5; j_gene: TRBJ2-6; CDR3aa: ASRLVSGANVLT
d_gene: NA; v_gene: TRBV5-4; j_gene: TRBJ2-3; CDR3aa: ASSGKRWGSTDTQY
d_gene: NA; v_gene: TRBV18; j_gene: TRBJ2-1; CDR3aa: ASSPLGGDLNEQF
d_gene: NA; v_gene: TRBV28; j_gene: TRBJ1-5; CDR3aa: ASSSRGWVNQPQH
d_gene: TRBD2; v_gene: TRBV7-9; j_gene: TRBJ2-5; CDR3aa: ASSLFMGLQETQY
d_gene: TRBD1; v_gene: TRBV19; j_gene: TRBJ1-4; CDR3aa: ASSTWDRGGEKLF
d_gene: NA; v_gene: TRBV5-1; j_gene: TRBJ2-1; CDR3aa: ASGYPQSNEQF
d_gene: TRBD1; v_gene: TRBV19; j_gene: TRBJ2-7; CDR3aa: ASSIRDRGPYEQY
d_gene: NA; v_gene: TRBV27; j_gene: TRBJ2-1; CDR3aa: ASSPRAIGVFEQF
d_gene: NA; v_gene: TRBV27; j_gene: TRBJ2-7; CDR3aa: ASSLDVKYEQY
d_gene: TRBD1; v_gene: TRBV28; j_gene: TRBJ2-1; CDR3aa: ASSSGGTGLNEQF